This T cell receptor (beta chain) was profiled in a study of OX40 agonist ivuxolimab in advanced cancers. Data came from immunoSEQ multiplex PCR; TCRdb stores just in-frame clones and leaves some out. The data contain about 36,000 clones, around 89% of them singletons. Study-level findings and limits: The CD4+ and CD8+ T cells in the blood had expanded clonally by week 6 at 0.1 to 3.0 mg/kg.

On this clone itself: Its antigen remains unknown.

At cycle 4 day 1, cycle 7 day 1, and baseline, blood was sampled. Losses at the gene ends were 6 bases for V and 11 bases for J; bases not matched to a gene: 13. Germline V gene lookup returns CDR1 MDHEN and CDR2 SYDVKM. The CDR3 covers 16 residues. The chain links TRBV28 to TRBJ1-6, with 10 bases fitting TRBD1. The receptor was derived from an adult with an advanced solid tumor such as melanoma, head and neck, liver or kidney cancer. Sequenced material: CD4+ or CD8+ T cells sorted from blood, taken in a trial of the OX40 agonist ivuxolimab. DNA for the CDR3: TGTGCCAGCAGGACTGATTCCGGGACAGGGGTTACACCCCTCCACTTT. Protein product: CASRTDSGTGVTPLHF.